This T cell receptor beta chain is from a study of CD8 T cells in Susac syndrome. A note on this clonotype: What it recognizes is unknown.

The CDR3 totals 13 residues. The V end lost 6 bases, the J end lost 9 bases, and 15 bases lay between the germline ends. CDR1 ENHRY and CDR2 SYGVKD come from the germline V gene. Included as multiple sclerosis controls were treatment-naive patients who had stable or active relapsing-remitting disease. It was negative isolation that provided the CD8+ and CD4+ T cells, whereas TEMRA cells were enriched by FACS. With random hexamers, roughly 0.45 to 1 ug RNA was reverse transcribed. A multiplex approach, immunoSEQ multiplex PCR, amplified TCR beta CDR3 across 54 Vbeta and 13 Jbeta. TCRdb re-called the immunoSEQ multiplex PCR reads with MiXCR, one entry per CDR3 protein. Of about 300,000 distinct CDR3 sequences listed, 70% to 90% were seen once; the top ten hold about 0.17%. The study, taken as a whole, reports: It was acknowledged by the study that relatively few individuals were included in its TCR sequencing and HLA analysis.

The specimen was CD8+ T cells from PBMCs. The sequence was obtained from a human donor with multiple sclerosis. The rearrangement links TRBV10-3 to TRBJ2-1; D uncertain. The chain's CDR3 is CAIRPDLMGEQFF. CDR3 sequence (DNA): TGTGCCATCAGACCGGACCTGATGGGTGAGCAGTTCTTC.